A single sample is the source of the 26 T cell receptor beta chains below, sequenced in a study of T cells in Graves' hyperthyroidism and ophthalmopathy. The TCR beta CDR3 regions underwent amplification using RNA transcripts as the source. HTBI primers were the set used in a first-round RT-PCR of the TCR CDR3. TCRdb processed the multiplex PCR reads anew with MiXCR; each CDR3 protein has one entry. The table shows a few hundred thousand distinct CDR3 sequences, with roughly 15% occurring only once. Sequenced: blood. The receptors shown here come from a woman in her thirties or forties with Graves' ophthalmopathy.

This clonotype was seen at least ten times. The V gene is TRBV20-1, the J gene TRBJ2-3, with TRBD1 as a possible D gene (6 bases). The CDR3 spans 12 residues. CDR1 is DFQATT and CDR2 is SNEGSKA in the germline V gene (reference sequence). The V end was cut by 6 bases, the J end by 4 bases, with 11 bases between. The CDR3 sequence: CSAGGGSDTQYF. DNA of the CDR3: TGCAGTGCAGGGGGTGGCTCAGATACGCAGTATTTT.

This clonotype occurred many times. The chain employs TRBV9 and TRBJ2-7, with 7 positions matching TRBD1. Germline V CDR1 and CDR2: SGDLS, YYNGEE. This CDR3 region has 15 residues. With 0 bases clipped from V and 3 bases from J, the junction kept 6 bases outside the gene matches. The CDR3 loop reads CASSVGDSPSYEQYF. CDR3 nucleotides: TGTGCCAGCAGCGTAGGGGACAGCCCGAGCTACGAGCAGTACTTC.

The gene calls are TRBV7-8 and TRBJ2-3, with TRBD2 matching 8 bases. V lost 0 bases and J lost 3; bases outside the gene matches: 5. The germline V gene has CDR1 SGHVS and CDR2 FQNEAQ. The CDR3 length is 16 residues. CDR3 nucleotides: TGTGCCAGCAGCTTAGCGATAGCGGGAAAGACAGATACGCAGTATTTT. Protein: CASSLAIAGKTDTQYF.

This clonotype came up a few times. J is TRBJ2-3 and V is TRBV5-1; D ambiguous. V was cut by 0 bases and J by 0 bases, with 11 bases left in between. The CDR3 contains 16 residues. Germline V gene lookup returns CDR1 SGHRS and CDR2 YFSETQ. This CDR3 is CASSLVASVSTDTQYF. CDR3 sequence (DNA): TGCGCCAGCAGCTTGGTGGCCAGCGTTAGCACAGATACGCAGTATTTT.

This clonotype was counted many times. The V gene is TRBV20-1, the J gene TRBJ2-5; D is undetermined. The ends were cut back, 6 bases at V and 1 base at J, with 15 bases in the middle. CDR1 and CDR2 from the germline V gene are DFQATT and SNEGSKA (reference sequence). This CDR3 contains 14 residues. In nucleotides, the CDR3 is TGCAGTGCAAGCCAAAGAAGGACCCAAGAGACCCAGTACTTC. Protein: CSASQRRTQETQYF.

This clonotype came up a few times. This chain links TRBV6-1 with TRBJ1-6, with 8 positions matching TRBD1. The CDR3 spans 17 residues. The ends lost 6 bases at V and 2 bases at J; junction bases unmatched: 9. Germline loops: CDR1 MNHNS, CDR2 SASEGT. CDR3 in DNA: TGTGCCAGCAGGGGGACACAGGGGGTCACCTATAATTCACCCCTCCACTTT. Protein sequence: CASRGTQGVTYNSPLHF.

This clonotype was recorded many times. The J gene is TRBJ1-2, the V gene TRBV30; D not resolved. Germline CDR1 is GTSNPN and CDR2 is SVGIG (reference sequence). The germline V and J ends were trimmed by 0 bases and 1 base, with 3 bases remaining between them. The CDR3 extends over 12 amino acids. The DNA of the CDR3 is TGTGCCTGGAGTGTAATTAACTATGGCTACACCTTC. Protein: CAWSVINYGYTF.

This chain uses TRBV2 with TRBJ2-1; TRBD1 or TRBD2 may be the D gene (5 bases each). The CDR3 length is 16 residues. Germline V gene lookup returns CDR1 SNHLY and CDR2 FYNNEI. V was cut by 2 bases and J by 2 bases, with 13 bases left in between. CDR3 region: CASSEWGIGTYNEQFF. The CDR3 DNA reads as TGTGCCAGCAGTGAATGGGGGATAGGGACCTACAATGAGCAGTTCTTC.

The V and J genes are TRBV20-1 and TRBJ1-5; D not certain. The germline V gene encodes CDR1 DFQATT and CDR2 SNEGSKA (reference sequence). V shed 0 bases and J shed 1 base, with 16 bases lying between them. This CDR3 is 17 amino acids long. CDR3: CSARDGVRVQSNQPQHF. CDR3 bases: TGCAGTGCTAGAGATGGAGTTAGGGTGCAAAGCAATCAGCCCCAGCATTTT.

The chain employs TRBV30 and TRBJ1-5, with D tentatively TRBD1 (5 bases). Germline assignment: CDR1 GTSNPN and CDR2 SVGIG (reference sequence). CDR3 size: 13 residues. V shed 3 bases and J shed 6 bases, with 12 bases lying between them. The CDR3 nucleotides read TGTGCCTGGAGCCGGACGGGGGGTCAGCCCCAGCATTTT. Protein sequence: CAWSRTGGQPQHF.

In its sample, this clonotype was seen many times. The chain employs TRBV20-1 and TRBJ2-5, with D perhaps assigned TRBD1 or TRBD2 (5 bases each). The CDR3 loop spans 11 amino acids. Germline CDR1 DFQATT, CDR2 SNEGSKA (reference sequence). Trimming removed 5 bases from V and 11 bases from J, with 15 bases in between. The DNA of the CDR3 is TGCAGTGCTGTATTACGGGGACCGCAGTACTTC. It codes for CSAVLRGPQYF.

V usage is TRBV10-3 and J usage is TRBJ1-1, with a possible D match to TRBD1 (6 bases). CDR3 length: 16 residues. The germline V and J ends were trimmed by 10 bases and 6 bases, with 27 bases remaining between them. Germline-derived CDR1 and CDR2 are ENHRY and SYGVKD. CDR3 amino acids: CATRGGGQAGRAEAFF. CDR3 DNA sequence: TGTGCCACCAGAGGTGGGGGGCAGGCGGGGAGAGCTGAAGCTTTCTTT.

The genes are TRBV5-1 and TRBJ1-2; 8 nucleotides align to TRBD1. The CDR3 sequence is 15 residues long. CDR1 is SGHRS and CDR2 is YFSETQ in the germline V gene. V trimming: 4 bases; J trimming: 2 bases; junction bases outside the gene matches: 7. CDR3 nucleotides: TGCGCCAGCAGCGCCGGGACAGGCGAAAACTATGGCTACACCTTC. It codes for CASSAGTGENYGYTF.

The chain couples TRBV9 to TRBJ2-3; 9 bases are shared with TRBD2. Germline V gene lookup returns CDR1 SGDLS and CDR2 YYNGEE. J was trimmed by 5 bases and V by 0 bases; bases with no gene match: 7. The CDR3 totals 16 residues. The CDR3 spells CASSVDGAGGGDTQYF. As DNA, the CDR3 is TGTGCCAGCAGCGTAGATGGAGCGGGAGGTGGAGATACGCAGTATTTT. Supplemented by reference TRBV9 and TRBJ2-3, the full variable domain reads DSGVTQTPKHLITATGQRVTLRCSPRSGDLSVYWYQQSLDQGLQFLIQYYNGEERAKGNILERFSAQQFPDLHSELNLSSLELGDSALYFCASSVDGAGGGDTQYFGPGTRLTVL.

This clonotype came up many times. The CDR3 spells CASSYSGTSFEEQYF. As DNA, the CDR3 is TGTGCCAGCAGTTACTCTGGGACTAGCTTTGAGGAGCAGTACTTC. The V and J genes are TRBV6-5 and TRBJ2-7, with 9 bases lining up with TRBD2. The CDR3 consists of 15 residues. The germline V gene has CDR1 MNHEY and CDR2 SVGAGI. V shed 0 bases, J shed 7 bases, and the junction held 7 bases outside the gene matches.

This clonotype was detected many times. For the CDR3, the DNA is TGTGCCAGCAGCCGTTGGTCGGGGCACTTGAACACTGAAGCTTTCTTT. It specifies CASSRWSGHLNTEAFF. The chain is built from TRBV5-8 and TRBJ1-1, with TRBD1 as a possible D gene (5 bases). The CDR3 loop spans 16 amino acids. The germline gives CDR1 SGHTS, CDR2 YDEGEE. The V end was cut by 4 bases, the J end by 0 bases, with 16 bases between.

In its sample, this clonotype was seen many times. The V and J genes are TRBV2 and TRBJ2-1, with TRBD1 matching over 8 bases. V shed 4 bases and J 4 bases; nucleotides not matched to a gene: 9. The CDR3 loop spans 16 amino acids. Germline CDR1 is SNHLY and CDR2 is FYNNEI. This chain's CDR3 is CASSGGQRTGYNEQFF. CDR3 nucleotides: TGTGCCAGCAGTGGAGGGCAGAGGACAGGGTACAATGAGCAGTTCTTC.

Many counts were recorded for this clonotype. At one of its ends the junction is not consistent with the germline gene, which may arise from a read error. The V gene is TRBV18, the J gene TRBJ2-7, with D possibly TRBD1 on 6 matching bases. The germline CDR1 and CDR2 sequences are KGHSH and LQKENI. CDR3 length: 13 amino acids. As DNA, the CDR3 is TGTGCCACCTCAAGGGACATTTTTTACGAGCAGTACTTC. Protein product: CATSRDIFYEQYF.

This clonotype showed up many times. V is TRBV6-1 and J is TRBJ2-2; 13 positions agree with TRBD2. V lost 8 bases and J lost 7; bases outside the gene matches: 7. This CDR3 spans 15 amino acids. CDR1 MNHNS and CDR2 SASEGT come from the germline V gene. The CDR3 loop reads CASGRTSGRHGELFF. The CDR3 region has the DNA TGTGCCAGCGGGAGGACTAGCGGGAGACACGGGGAGCTGTTTTTT.

This clonotype was observed a handful of times. DNA of the CDR3: TGTGCCAGCAGCTTAGCCCGGGGACTAAACAATGAGCAGTTCTTC. Protein sequence: CASSLARGLNNEQFF. The rearrangement uses TRBV11-3 and TRBJ2-1, with TRBD2 matching 7 bases. Germline CDR1 is SGHNT and CDR2 is YENEEA. V trimming: 1 base; J trimming: 5 bases; junction bases outside the gene matches: 5. CDR3 size: 15 residues.

Many counts were recorded for this clonotype. The gene calls are TRBV20-1 and TRBJ2-3; 10 nucleotides align to TRBD2. Germline V gene lookup returns CDR1 DFQATT and CDR2 SNEGSKA (reference sequence). This CDR3 region has 16 residues. Trimming at V came to 1 base and at J to 1 base, leaving 5 bases not matched to a gene. CDR3 sequence (DNA): TGCAGTGCTAGAGGGCTAGCGGGAGAGGGCACAGATACGCAGTATTTT. This translates into CSARGLAGEGTDTQYF.

This clonotype was detected a few times. This chain uses TRBV6-1 with TRBJ2-3; either TRBD1 or TRBD2 may supply D (6 bases each). This CDR3 is 15 amino acids long. CDR1 is MNHNS, CDR2 SASEGT, per germline. The V gene lost 2 bases and the J gene lost 6 bases, with 15 bases spanning the gap. The CDR3 nucleotides read TGTGCCAGCAGTGAACCGGGGGCCCCCCGGGATACGCAGTATTTT. Protein: CASSEPGAPRDTQYF.

This clonotype has a handful of counts. The rearrangement joins TRBV24-1 to TRBJ2-3, with 8 bases lining up with TRBD2. J was trimmed by 8 bases and V by 9 bases; bases with no gene match: 12. The CDR3 loop spans 14 amino acids. From germline, CDR1 is KGHDR and CDR2 SFDVKD. DNA of the CDR3: TGTGCCACCCCGCGGCGGGGGGCGCGGAGTACGCAGTATTTT. It translates to CATPRRGARSTQYF.

This chain uses TRBV5-4 with TRBJ2-5, with 7 bases fitting TRBD1. The ends lost 2 bases at V and 2 bases at J; junction bases unmatched: 6. CDR3 length: 15 residues. CDR1 and CDR2 from the germline V gene are SGHNT and YYREEE (reference sequence). The CDR3 region is CASSFRTGTQETQYF. CDR3 DNA: TGTGCCAGCAGCTTTCGGACAGGCACACAAGAGACCCAGTACTTC.

The chain joins TRBV4-1 to TRBJ1-2, with 8 bases aligning to TRBD1. Per germline, CDR1 MGHRA and CDR2 YSYEKL. The CDR3 loop spans 16 amino acids. The J segment lost 5 bases and the V segment lost 0 bases, leaving 8 bases of the junction unmatched. The CDR3 loop is CASSQDGQGGLYGYTF. CDR3 nucleotide sequence: TGCGCCAGCAGCCAAGATGGACAGGGAGGTCTTTATGGCTACACCTTC.

This clonotype was recorded at least ten times. The chain joins TRBV28 to TRBJ1-2; a weak D match, TRBD1 (5 bases). Deletions cut 3 bases from V and 1 base from J, with 12 bases between. CDR3 size: 15 residues. Germline V gene data show CDR1 as MDHEN and CDR2 as SYDVKM. The CDR3, as DNA: TGTGCCAGCAGTTTGGGGGGAGACCATAACTATGGCTACACCTTC. It is translated as CASSLGGDHNYGYTF.